These 6 T cell receptor beta chains were sequenced from one sample in a study of human versus mouse CDR3 diversity and MHC coevolution. Profiling relied on immunoSEQ multiplex PCR, and the TCRdb table lists in-frame clones only, not all of them. Found here are fewer than 80,000 clones, just under 95% of them singletons; the top ten hold over 0.12%. Sequencing input: naive CD4+ T cells from blood. Regarding subset: CD45RO-negative CD62L-positive naive CD4 T cells. The receptors were sampled from a person aged 25 to 75 in good health.

The chain links TRBV2 to TRBJ2-3; D remains ambiguous. The CDR3 runs 15 residues. The V end lost 4 bases, the J end lost 0 bases, and 11 bases lay between the germline ends. The V gene's germline CDR1 is SNHLY and CDR2 FYNNEI. CDR3 coding DNA: TGTGCCAGCAGTGCAAATACTCCTAGCACAGATACGCAGTATTTT. Translated: CASSANTPSTDTQYF.

The CDR3 here is CASNLPGQGSYEQYF. CDR3 coding DNA: TGTGCCAGCAACCTCCCGGGACAGGGATCCTACGAGCAGTACTTC. V and J are TRBV28 and TRBJ2-7; TRBD1 agrees at 9 bases. V shed 7 bases and J 1 base; nucleotides not matched to a gene: 8. This CDR3 has 15 amino acids. CDR1 MDHEN and CDR2 SYDVKM come from the germline V gene.

V is TRBV6-1 and J is TRBJ1-2; the D is unclear. The germline V gene encodes CDR1 MNHNS and CDR2 SASEGT. The length of the CDR3 is 13 residues. V lost 2 bases to trimming and J lost 8 bases, with 12 bases between them. CDR3 sequence (DNA): TGTGCCAGCAGTGAACAGGTGGTAGGAGGCTACACCTTC. Residues: CASSEQVVGGYTF.

J is TRBJ1-2 and V is TRBV27; maybe TRBD1 (5 bases). The germline V and J ends were trimmed by 0 bases and 2 bases, with 7 bases remaining between them. The germline CDR1 and CDR2 sequences are MNHEY and SMNVEV (reference sequence). There are 14 residues in the CDR3. In DNA form, the CDR3 reads TGTGCCAGCAGTTTATCAACAGGAAACTATGGCTACACCTTC. Its protein product is CASSLSTGNYGYTF.

The table lists this clone with a few counts. The V and J genes are TRBV6-6 and TRBJ1-4; maybe TRBD1 (5 bases). The CDR3 extends over 15 amino acids. Germline values: CDR1 MNHNY, CDR2 SVGAGI (reference sequence). Trimming took off 0 bases at V and 5 bases at J, with 10 bases between the two ends. The DNA for the CDR3 is TGTGCCAGCAGTTACTCGGGGCAGAGGAATGAAAAACTGTTTTTT. It codes for CASSYSGQRNEKLFF.

This clone was seen a single time. This CDR3 reads CASRLQAGTEAFF. The CDR3 nucleotides are TGTGCCAGCAGGCTACAGGCCGGTACTGAAGCTTTCTTT. The chain joins TRBV6-5 to TRBJ1-1; tentatively, D is TRBD1 (5 bases). The CDR3 extends over 13 amino acids. The germline V and J ends were trimmed by 6 bases and 5 bases, with 13 bases remaining between them. Germline V gene sequence: CDR1 MNHEY, CDR2 SVGAGI.